These 4 T cell receptor beta chains were sequenced from one sample in a study of human T cells and chemical hapten exposure. Regarding time point: pre-sensitization, week 0. Treatment specified: therapeutic diphenylcyclopropenone sensitization with weekly scalp DPC. TCRdb reprocessed the RACE reads via MiXCR and lists one record per CDR3 protein. The table shows a few hundred thousand distinct CDR3 sequences, with roughly 6% occurring only once. This specimen was whole blood, taken in connection with sensitization to the hapten diphenylcyclopropenone (DPC). The receptors come from a woman between 18 and 29 years old with alopecia areata. Some clones in this sample may be carry-over from other donors' samples.

This clonotype was seen only a few times. The chain is built from TRBV6-2 or TRBV6-3 and TRBJ2-3; D is tentatively TRBD1 or TRBD2 (5 bases each). CDR1 is MNHEY, CDR2 SVGEGT, per germline. This CDR3 is built from 15 residues. V was trimmed by 3 bases and J by 2 bases, leaving 12 bases between them. In DNA, the CDR3 is TGTGCCAGCAGTTATGGACGGGGACCCACAGATACGCAGTATTTT. It codes for CASSYGRGPTDTQYF.

This clonotype occurred many times. This chain uses TRBV20-1 with TRBJ1-6; the D is unclear. V was pared by 5 bases and J by 0 bases, with 20 bases between. CDR1 and CDR2 (germline): DFQATT, SNEGSKA (reference sequence). This CDR3 region has 18 residues. This chain's CDR3 is CSASAPRAASSYNSPLHF. The CDR3, as DNA: TGCAGTGCTTCAGCCCCTCGGGCAGCGAGCTCCTATAATTCACCCCTCCACTTT.

V and J are TRBV11-3 and TRBJ1-1; D remains unclear. Germline values: CDR1 SGHNT, CDR2 YENEEA. Trimming took off 5 bases at V and 3 bases at J, with 10 bases between the two ends. The length of the CDR3 is 13 residues. CDR3 coding DNA: TGTGCCAGCAGCCGTCTCGCCGACACTGAAGCTTTCTTT. It codes for CASSRLADTEAFF.

The chain joins TRBV19 to TRBJ2-3; tentative D call: TRBD1 (6 bases). The CDR3 is 14 amino acids. Germline V gene sequence: CDR1 LNHDA, CDR2 SQIVND (reference sequence). The ends were cut back, 6 bases at V and 10 bases at J, with 20 bases in the middle. The CDR3 DNA is TGTGCCAGTAGGCCTCCGGGACCCGCAGGGGCGCAGTATTTT. Its translation: CASRPPGPAGAQYF.